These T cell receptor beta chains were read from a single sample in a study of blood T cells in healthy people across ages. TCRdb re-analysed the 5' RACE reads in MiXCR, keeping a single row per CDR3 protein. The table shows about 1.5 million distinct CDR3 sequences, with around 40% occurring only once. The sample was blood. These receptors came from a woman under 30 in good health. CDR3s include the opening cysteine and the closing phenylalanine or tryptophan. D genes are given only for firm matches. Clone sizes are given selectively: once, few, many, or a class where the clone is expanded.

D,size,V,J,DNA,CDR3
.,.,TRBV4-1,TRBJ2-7,TGCACCAGCAGCCAATCCGCAGACACTACCTACGAGCAGTACTTC,CTSSQSADTTYEQYF
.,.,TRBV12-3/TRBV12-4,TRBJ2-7,TGTGCCAGCAGGTGGGACAACCACTACGAGCAGTACTTC,CASRWDNHYEQYF
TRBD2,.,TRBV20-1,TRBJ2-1,TGCAGTGCCGAACCGATGGGGACTAGCGGGAGTAATGAGCAGTTCTTC,CSAEPMGTSGSNEQFF
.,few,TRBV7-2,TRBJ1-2,TGTGCCAGCAGCTTAGTGTTGGGTTCGGGGGTACGGGGCTACACCTTC,CASSLVLGSGVRGYTF
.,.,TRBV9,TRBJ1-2,TGTGCCAGCAGCCACGAGGGGGGCAGCTATGGCTACACCTTC,CASSHEGGSYGYTF
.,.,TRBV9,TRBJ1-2,TGTGCCAGCAGCGTCGAGGGTACAGCTAACTATGGCTACACCTTC,CASSVEGTANYGYTF
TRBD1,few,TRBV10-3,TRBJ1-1,TGTGCCATCACCGGACTTGGGACAGGGGGAAACACTGAAGCTTTCTTT,CAITGLGTGGNTEAFF
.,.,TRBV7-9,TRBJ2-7,TGTGCCAGCAGCTTAGGACTAGGTCTGGGGCTTTACAATGAGCAGTACTTC,CASSLGLGLGLYNEQYF
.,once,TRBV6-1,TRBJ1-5,TGTGCCAGCAGTGGCCTCCTCGGGGGGGTCGATCAGCCCCAGCATTTT,CASSGLLGGVDQPQHF
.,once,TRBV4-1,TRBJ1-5,TGCGCCAGCAGCCAAGCCCCTGGTCGAGGGAATCAGCCCCAGCATTTT,CASSQAPGRGNQPQHF
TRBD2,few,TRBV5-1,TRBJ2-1,TGCGCCAGCAGTGAGGGACTAGCGGGAGGCCATGAGCAGTTCTTC,CASSEGLAGGHEQFF
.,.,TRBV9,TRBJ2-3,TGTGCCAGCAGCGTAGTCGAGTTAACAGATACGCAGTATTTT,CASSVVELTDTQYF
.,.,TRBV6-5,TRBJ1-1,TGTGCCAGCAGTTACCCGGGGTGGACTGAAGCTTTCTTT,CASSYPGWTEAFF
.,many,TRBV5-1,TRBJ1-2,TGTGCCAGCAGTTTAACAGGGAGTTATGGCTACACCTTC,CASSLTGSYGYTF
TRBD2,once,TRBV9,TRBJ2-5,TGTGCCAGCAGCGCCGGTGCGGGGGGCCCGGGGGAGACCCAGTACTTC,CASSAGAGGPGETQYF
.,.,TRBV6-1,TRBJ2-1,TGTGCCAGCAGTGAGCGGGACCACAATGAGCAGTTCTTC,CASSERDHNEQFF
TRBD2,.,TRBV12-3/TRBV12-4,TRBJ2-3,TGTGCCAGCAGTTTAAGACTAGCGGGGGCCAGCACAGATACGCAGTATTTT,CASSLRLAGASTDTQYF
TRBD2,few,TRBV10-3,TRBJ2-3,TGTGCCATCAGTGACTCCGGGACTAGCGTCACAGATACGCAGTATTTT,CAISDSGTSVTDTQYF
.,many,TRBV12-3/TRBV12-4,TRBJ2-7,TGTGCCAGCAGTTTGGTGGGCAAACCCTCCTACGAGCAGTACTTC,CASSLVGKPSYEQYF
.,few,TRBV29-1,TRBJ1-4,TGCAGCGTTGAGCTCAGTAATGAAAAACTGTTTTTT,CSVELSNEKLFF
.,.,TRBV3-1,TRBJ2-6,TGTGCCAGCAGCCCCCCCACGGCCAACGTCCTGACTTTC,CASSPPTANVLTF
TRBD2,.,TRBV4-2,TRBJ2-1,TGTGCCAGCAGCCAAGAGTTGGCAGCGGGACTCAATGAGCAGTTCTTC,CASSQELAAGLNEQFF
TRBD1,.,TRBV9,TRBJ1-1,TGTGCCAGCAGCCCTTCCGGGACAGGGGGCTCTCGTGGAGCTTTCTTT,CASSPSGTGGSRGAFF
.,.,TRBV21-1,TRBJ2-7,TGTGCCAGCACCAAGGCAGGGGTATGGGACGAGCAGTACTTC,CASTKAGVWDEQYF
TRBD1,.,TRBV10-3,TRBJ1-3,TGTGCCATCAGTCCCACAGGACAGGGTATCGACACCATATATTTT,CAISPTGQGIDTIYF
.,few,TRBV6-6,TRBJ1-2,TGTGCCAGCAGTTACGATGCGGCCAGTAACTATGGCTACACCTTC,CASSYDAASNYGYTF
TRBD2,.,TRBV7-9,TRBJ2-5,TGTGCCAGCAGCTCCGGGACTAGCGGGGGAGTCGAGACCCAGTACTTC,CASSSGTSGGVETQYF
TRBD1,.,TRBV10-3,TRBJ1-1,TGTGCCATCAACCCGGGACAGACAGATGAAGCTTTCTTT,CAINPGQTDEAFF
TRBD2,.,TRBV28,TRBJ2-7,TGTGCCAGCAGGAAGACTAGCGGGACTAACTACGAGCAGTACTTC,CASRKTSGTNYEQYF
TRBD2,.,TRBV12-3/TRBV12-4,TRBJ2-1,TGTGCCAGCAGGGTAGCGGGGGGCCCTTACGGTGAGCAGTTCTTC,CASRVAGGPYGEQFF
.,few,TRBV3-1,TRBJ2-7,TGTGCCAGCAGCCCCGTCTTCCGGTCCGGCGGGAACGAGCAGTACTTC,CASSPVFRSGGNEQYF
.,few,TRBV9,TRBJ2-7,TGTGCCAGCGGCCAGGGGGGTTACGAGCAGTACTTC,CASGQGGYEQYF
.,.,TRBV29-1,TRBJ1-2,TGCAGCCTCTCCGAGGGCCCTCTTGGTGGCTACACCTTC,CSLSEGPLGGYTF
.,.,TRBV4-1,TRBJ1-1,TGCGCCAGCAGCCACCTCAGGGGCAGGGGTTCCGGAGCTTTCTTT,CASSHLRGRGSGAFF
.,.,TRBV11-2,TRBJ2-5,TGTGCCAGCAGCCAAGGACAACGGAACAATGAACAGTACTTC,CASSQGQRNNEQYF
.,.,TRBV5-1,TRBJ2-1,TGCGCCAGCGTCCCGGAGGCTAACTACAATGAGCAGTTCTTC,CASVPEANYNEQFF
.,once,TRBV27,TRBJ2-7,TGTGCCAGTAGCCCCGAACTCGAAACCTACGAGCAGTACTTC,CASSPELETYEQYF
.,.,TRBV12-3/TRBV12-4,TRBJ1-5,TGTGCCAGCAGCCTGGGACACTTCAATCAGCCCCAGCATTTT,CASSLGHFNQPQHF
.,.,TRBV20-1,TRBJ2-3,TGCAGTGCTAGCGAGGGGCCAGATACGCAGTATTTT,CSASEGPDTQYF
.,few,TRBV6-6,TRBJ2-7,TGTGCCAGCAGTTACTCGTCGGGGGCGGGCTACGAGCAGTACTTC,CASSYSSGAGYEQYF
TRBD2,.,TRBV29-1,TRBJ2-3,TGCAGCGTAAGTGATAGCGGGAGCAGCACAGATACGCAGTATTTT,CSVSDSGSSTDTQYF